A selection of T cell receptor beta chains follows, all from one sample in a study of cytomegalovirus exposure and HLA in healthy donors. Libraries were prepared by immunoSEQ multiplex PCR; TCRdb keeps only in-frame clonotypes and omits some of them. The repertoire consists of roughly 130,000 clones, with 80% occurring once and the leading ten covering 1%. Specimen: PBMCs. These receptors were taken from a man in his forties or fifties in good health and CMV-seronegative. Both conserved end residues are part of each CDR3.

V,CDR3
TRBV1,CTSSQDGTNAKKKYEQYF
TRBV15,CATSRDSGYEQYF
TRBV5-1,CASRPTGSSYEQYF
TRBV28,CASSAPTGRGNTIYF
TRBV7-9,CASSTRLRGSPLHF
TRBV4-1,CASSQDPTGAGTEAFF
TRBV29-1,CSVEGSITDTQYF
TRBV5-1,CASSPGQGPHWELFF
TRBV5-4,CASSPAGRGQETQYF
TRBV28,CASSDPGGGYGYTF
TRBV7-9,CASSLGSVIYEQYF
TRBV19,CASSISPPGQPPTNEKLFF
TRBV28,CASSLPTTVTGELFF
TRBV19,CASSRTSRDRGSYEQYF
TRBV4-1,CASSQGGGSTDTQYF